This T cell receptor beta chain was retrieved from a study of OX40 agonist ivuxolimab in advanced cancers. Study-wide findings and caveats: Relatively little clonal expansion, among the lowest observed, appeared in partial responders at 0.1-3.0 mg/kg.

Trimming stripped 1 base from V and 7 bases from J, with 9 bases between. This CDR3 spans 13 amino acids. Germline lookup yields CDR1 SGHRS and CDR2 YFSETQ. Sequenced by immunoSEQ multiplex PCR; TCRdb stores in-frame clones only, minus some. The sample carries 98,000 or so clones, 75% to 95% recorded once. This clone was observed a single time. Its antigen is not identified. The receptor was isolated from an adult with an advanced solid tumor such as melanoma, head and neck, liver or kidney cancer. The sequencing used CD4+ or CD8+ T cells sorted from blood, collected in a trial of the OX40 agonist ivuxolimab. This chain links TRBV5-1 with TRBJ2-1; D unclear. CDR3 residues: CASSLPTGNEQFF. The CDR3 DNA is TGCGCCAGCAGCTTGCCCACTGGGAATGAGCAGTTCTTC.